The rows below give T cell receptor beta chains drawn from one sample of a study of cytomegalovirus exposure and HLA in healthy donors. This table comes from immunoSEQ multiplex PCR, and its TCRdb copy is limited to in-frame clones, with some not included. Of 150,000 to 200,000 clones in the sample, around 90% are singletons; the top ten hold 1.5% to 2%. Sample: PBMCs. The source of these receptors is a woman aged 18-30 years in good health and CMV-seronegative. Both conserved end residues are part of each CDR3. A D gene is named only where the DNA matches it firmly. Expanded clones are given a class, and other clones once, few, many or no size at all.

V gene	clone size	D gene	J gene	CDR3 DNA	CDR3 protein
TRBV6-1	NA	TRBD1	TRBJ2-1	TGTGCCAGCAGCCGGGACAGGTCAGCCAATGAGCAGTTCTTC	CASSRDRSANEQFF
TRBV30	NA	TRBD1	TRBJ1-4	TGTGCCTGGAGTCCCCCGTGGACAGGGGAAGATGAAAAACTGTTTTTT	CAWSPPWTGEDEKLFF
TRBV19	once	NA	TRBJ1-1	TGTGCCAGTAGGCCGGAGAGCTGGGACACTGAAGCTTTCTTT	CASRPESWDTEAFF
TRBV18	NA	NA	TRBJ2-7	TGTGCCAGCTCACCACAGGAAGGTCTTAACTCGGAGGTTTCTGGAGAGCAGTACTTC	CASSPQEGLNSEVSGEQYF
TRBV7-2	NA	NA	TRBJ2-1	TGTGCCAGCAGCGATACAGGGCGGGGGATCTATGAGCAGTTCTTC	CASSDTGRGIYEQFF
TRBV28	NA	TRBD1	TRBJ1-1	TGTGCCAGCAGTTCCGGACAGGGGGACACTGAAGCTTTCTTT	CASSSGQGDTEAFF
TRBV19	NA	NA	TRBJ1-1	TGTGCCAGTAGGGGGGACGCGGGGAGGAACACTGAAGCTTTCTTT	CASRGDAGRNTEAFF
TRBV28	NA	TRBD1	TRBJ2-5	TGTGCCAGCAGTCCACGGACAGGGCACAGGGAGACCCAGTACTTC	CASSPRTGHRETQYF
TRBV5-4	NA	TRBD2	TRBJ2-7	TGTGCCAGCAGCCCCCTGACTAGCGGGCCCTACGAGCAGTACTTC	CASSPLTSGPYEQYF
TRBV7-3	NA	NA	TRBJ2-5	TGTGCCAGCAGCCGCGATACAGGCCTCCAAGAGACCCAGTACTTC	CASSRDTGLQETQYF
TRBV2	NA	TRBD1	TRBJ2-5	TGTGCCAGCAGCGGAAGGGAGACAGGGGCCGGAGAGACCCAGTACTTC	CASSGRETGAGETQYF